A single sample gave rise to the 14 T cell receptor beta chains below, sequenced in a study of cytomegalovirus exposure and HLA in healthy donors. The primer mix had 60 Vbeta and 13 Jbeta primers. Sequencing was performed with immunoSEQ multiplex PCR; in TCRdb, only in-frame clones are kept and a portion is missing. The sample shows fewer than 150,000 clones, 70% to 80% of them seen only once. The sample consisted of PBMCs. Source of these receptors: a young woman in good health and CMV-seropositive.

V is TRBV7-9 and J is TRBJ1-2; D uncertain. Trimming took 1 base from V and 4 from J, leaving 10 bases between them. The length of the CDR3 is 14 residues. CDR1 is SEHNR, CDR2 FQNEAQ, per germline (reference sequence). CDR3 coding DNA: TGTGCCAGCAGCTTAGAGGACTACATCTATGGCTACACCTTC. Residues: CASSLEDYIYGYTF.

In this sample, this clone is medium-sized. The chain carries TRBV5-1 and TRBJ1-1; D is ambiguous. CDR3 size: 15 residues. CDR1 SGHRS and CDR2 YFSETQ come from the germline V gene. V lost 6 bases and J lost 1, with 16 bases in between. The CDR3 loop is CASTLTTLWNTEAFF. The CDR3 DNA is TGCGCCAGCACCCTTACGACATTATGGAACACTGAAGCTTTCTTT. Full variable domain (rest looked up from reference TRBV5-1 and TRBJ1-1): KAGVTQTPRYLIKTRGQQVTLSCSPISGHRSVSWYQQTPGQGLQFLFEYFSETQRNKGNFPGRFSGRQFSNSRSEMNVSTLELGDSALYLCASTLTTLWNTEAFFGQGTRLTVV.

V is TRBV13 and J is TRBJ1-1; perhaps TRBD1 as D (5 bases). The CDR3 consists of 13 residues. Looked up from germline, CDR1 is PRHDT and CDR2 is FYEKMQ (reference sequence). Trimming shortened V by 5 bases and J by 5 bases, and 12 bases separated the two germline ends. CDR3 nucleotides: TGTGCCAGCAGCCCGAATAGGGGTACTGAAGCTTTCTTT. It is translated as CASSPNRGTEAFF.

The chain has TRBV7-9 and TRBJ1-1; D gene ambiguous. CDR1 and CDR2 (germline): SEHNR, FQNEAQ (reference sequence). The CDR3 sequence is 14 residues long. V dropped 3 bases and J dropped 5 bases, with 13 bases sitting between them. The chain's CDR3 is CASSLWEVGTEAFF. CDR3 bases: TGTGCCAGCAGCTTGTGGGAGGTGGGTACTGAAGCTTTCTTT.

The chain employs TRBV7-3 and TRBJ2-3, with no clear D. V lost 3 bases and J 1 base, leaving 2 bases between the germline ends. Germline V gene data show CDR1 as SGHTA and CDR2 as FQGTGA. The CDR3 loop spans 12 amino acids. As DNA, the CDR3 is TGTGCCAGCAGCTTCGGCACAGATACGCAGTATTTT. Its protein product is CASSFGTDTQYF.

The rearrangement joins TRBV2 to TRBJ2-3; 7 nucleotides line up with TRBD2. Per germline, CDR1 SNHLY and CDR2 FYNNEI. There are 16 residues in the CDR3. Germline trimming cut 3 bases from V and 0 bases from J; bases unmatched to any gene: 6. The DNA for the CDR3 is TGTGCCAGCAGTGACTTGATGCGGGGGAGCACAGATACGCAGTATTTT. This gives the protein CASSDLMRGSTDTQYF.

In DNA form, the CDR3 reads TGTGCCAGCAGCTTTTTAAGCAGGGTAACTTACGAGCAGTACTTC. Amino acid sequence: CASSFLSRVTYEQYF. The chain has TRBV11-2 and TRBJ2-7; a possible D gene is TRBD1 (5 bases). The CDR3 is made up of 15 amino acids. Trimming took off 3 bases at V and 4 bases at J, with 16 bases between the two ends. Germline-derived CDR1 and CDR2 are SGHAT and FQNNGV.

The chain is built from TRBV6-1 and TRBJ2-1; 9 positions agree with TRBD2. CDR1 MNHNS and CDR2 SASEGT come from the germline V gene. The CDR3 is made up of 17 amino acids. Trimming removed 1 base from V and 8 bases from J; junction bases left unmatched: 12. The CDR3 DNA reads as TGTGCCAGCAGTGAAGATAATAGCGGGAGTTCCACCGATGAGCAGTTCTTC. Protein product: CASSEDNSGSSTDEQFF.

The CDR3 nucleotides read TGTGCCAGCAGTTCGCGGACAGGGGAAGAAGCTTTCTTT. Its protein is CASSSRTGEEAFF. This chain uses TRBV6-1 with TRBJ1-1; TRBD1 matches at 9 bases. Trimming took 5 bases from V and 8 from J; bases not matched to a gene: 6. CDR1 is MNHNS, CDR2 SASEGT, per germline. The CDR3 loop spans 13 amino acids.

This rearrangement joins TRBV11-3 to TRBJ2-3, with TRBD2 matching over 9 bases. Germline V lookup: CDR1 SGHNT, CDR2 YENEEA. V trimming: 2 bases; J trimming: 5 bases; junction bases outside the gene matches: 20. The CDR3 extends over 20 amino acids. The CDR3 DNA reads TGTGCCAGCAGCTTACCTTGGGCTAGCGGGGTGATTGCCGGGGTAGATACGCAGTATTTT. Encoded protein: CASSLPWASGVIAGVDTQYF.

The V and J genes are TRBV29-1 and TRBJ1-2, with D perhaps matching TRBD1 (5 bases). Trimming left V 4 bases short and J 2 bases short, with 8 bases between. This CDR3 has 12 amino acids. The V gene's germline CDR1 is SQVTM and CDR2 ANQGSEA. CDR3 residues: CSVAPGNYGYTF. Written as DNA, the CDR3 is TGCAGCGTTGCGCCAGGGAACTATGGCTACACCTTC.

This CDR3 is CASTGSPGDTQYF. In nucleotides, the CDR3 is TGTGCCAGCACTGGCTCGCCGGGAGATACGCAGTATTTT. V and J are TRBV6-5 and TRBJ2-3; D unclear. Germline CDR1 MNHEY, CDR2 SVGAGI. The CDR3 has 13 residues. Trimming left V 7 bases short and J 5 bases short, with 13 bases between.

The gene calls are TRBV7-9 and TRBJ2-1; no firm D call. This CDR3 is 12 amino acids long. CDR1 is SEHNR and CDR2 is FQNEAQ in the germline V gene (reference sequence). Trimming pared 3 bases from V and 9 bases from J, leaving 9 bases between. CDR3 residues: CASSFLEGEQFF. CDR3 in DNA: TGTGCCAGCAGCTTTCTAGAAGGTGAGCAGTTCTTC.

The gene calls are TRBV5-1 and TRBJ1-4; D not resolved. Germline V gene lookup returns CDR1 SGHRS and CDR2 YFSETQ. CDR3 length equals 19 residues. Between the trimmed V and J ends, which lost 2 bases and 3 bases, there was a span of 23 bases. The CDR3 protein is CASSFNFRGASPANEKLFF. Written as DNA, the CDR3 is TGCGCCAGCAGCTTCAATTTCCGCGGAGCGAGCCCCGCTAATGAAAAACTGTTTTTT.